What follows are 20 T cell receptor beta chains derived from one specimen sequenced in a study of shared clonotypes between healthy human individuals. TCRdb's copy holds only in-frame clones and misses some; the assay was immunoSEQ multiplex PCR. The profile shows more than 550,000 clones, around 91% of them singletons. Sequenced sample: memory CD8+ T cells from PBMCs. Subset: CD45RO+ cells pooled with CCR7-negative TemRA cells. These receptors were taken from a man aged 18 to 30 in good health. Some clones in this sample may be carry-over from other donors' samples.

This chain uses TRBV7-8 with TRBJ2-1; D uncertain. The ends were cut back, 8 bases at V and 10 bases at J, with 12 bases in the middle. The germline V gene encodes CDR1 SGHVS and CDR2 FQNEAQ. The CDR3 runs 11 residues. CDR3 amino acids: CASGPPLEQFF. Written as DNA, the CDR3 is TGTGCCAGCGGCCCCCCCTTGGAGCAGTTCTTC.

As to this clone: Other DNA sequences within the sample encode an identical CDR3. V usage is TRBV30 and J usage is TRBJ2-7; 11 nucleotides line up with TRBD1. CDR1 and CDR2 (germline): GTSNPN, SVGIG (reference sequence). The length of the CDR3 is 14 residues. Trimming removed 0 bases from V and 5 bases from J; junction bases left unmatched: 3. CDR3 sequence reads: CAWSVGQGVNEQYF. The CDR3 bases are TGTGCCTGGAGTGTGGGACAGGGGGTCAACGAGCAGTACTTC. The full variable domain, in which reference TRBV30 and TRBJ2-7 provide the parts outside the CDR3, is SQTIHQWPATLVQPVGSPLSLECTVEGTSNPNLYWYRQAAGRGLQLLFYSVGIGQISSEVPQNLSASRPQDRQFILSSKKLLLSDSGFYLCAWSVGQGVNEQYFGPGTRLTVT.

CDR3 nucleotides: TGTGCCAGCAGCCCCTCGACAGGGGAATACGAGCAGTACTTC. Translation: CASSPSTGEYEQYF. The V gene is TRBV7-9, the J gene TRBJ2-7; 8 positions agree with TRBD1. The trim removed 5 bases at V and 4 bases at J, leaving 7 bases unmatched. Germline V lookup: CDR1 SEHNR, CDR2 FQNEAQ (reference sequence). The length of the CDR3 is 14 residues.

CDR3 coding DNA: TGTGCCAGCAGCGCAACAGGGGCGGCTAATGAAAAACTGTTTTTT. This codes for CASSATGAANEKLFF. This chain connects TRBV6-1 to TRBJ1-4; TRBD1 matches at 7 bases. Trimming at V came to 6 bases and at J to 3 bases, leaving 7 bases not matched to a gene. Germline CDR1 reads MNHNS; CDR2 reads SASEGT. CDR3 length equals 15 residues.

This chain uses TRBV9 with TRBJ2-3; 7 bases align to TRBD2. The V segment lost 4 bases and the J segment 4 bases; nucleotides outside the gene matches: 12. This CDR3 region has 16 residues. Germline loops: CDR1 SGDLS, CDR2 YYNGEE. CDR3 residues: CASSTPSSGDPDTQYF. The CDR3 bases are TGTGCCAGCAGCACTCCTTCTAGCGGAGACCCAGATACGCAGTATTTT.

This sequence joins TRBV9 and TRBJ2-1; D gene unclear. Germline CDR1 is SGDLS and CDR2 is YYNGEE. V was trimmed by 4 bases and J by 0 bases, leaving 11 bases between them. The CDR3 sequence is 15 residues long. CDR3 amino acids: CASSSLASSYNEQFF. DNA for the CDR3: TGTGCCAGCAGCTCCTTAGCCTCCTCCTACAATGAGCAGTTCTTC.

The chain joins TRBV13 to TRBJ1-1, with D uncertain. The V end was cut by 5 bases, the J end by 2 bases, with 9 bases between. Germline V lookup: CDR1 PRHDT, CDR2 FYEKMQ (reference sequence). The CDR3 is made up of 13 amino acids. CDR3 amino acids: CASSPGTNTEAFF. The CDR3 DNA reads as TGTGCCAGCAGCCCTGGAACAAACACTGAAGCTTTCTTT.

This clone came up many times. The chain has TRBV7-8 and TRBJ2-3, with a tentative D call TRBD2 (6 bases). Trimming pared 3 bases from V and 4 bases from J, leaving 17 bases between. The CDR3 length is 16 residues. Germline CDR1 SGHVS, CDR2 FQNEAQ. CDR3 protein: CASSFSTSRRADTQYF. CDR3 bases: TGTGCCAGCAGCTTTTCCACTAGCCGGAGGGCAGATACGCAGTATTTT.

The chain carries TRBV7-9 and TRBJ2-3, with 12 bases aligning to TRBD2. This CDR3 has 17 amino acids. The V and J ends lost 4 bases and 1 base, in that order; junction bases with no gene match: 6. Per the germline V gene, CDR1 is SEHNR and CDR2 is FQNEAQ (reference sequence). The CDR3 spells CASSSRTSGNGTDTQYF. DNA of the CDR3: TGTGCCAGCAGCTCAAGGACTAGCGGGAACGGCACAGATACGCAGTATTTT.

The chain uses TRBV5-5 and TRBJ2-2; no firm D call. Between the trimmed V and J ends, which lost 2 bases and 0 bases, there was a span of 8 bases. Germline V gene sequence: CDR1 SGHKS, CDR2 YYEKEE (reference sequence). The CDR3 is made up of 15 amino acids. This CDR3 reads CASSFGYANTGELFF. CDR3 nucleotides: TGTGCCAGCAGCTTCGGGTACGCGAACACCGGGGAGCTGTTTTTT.

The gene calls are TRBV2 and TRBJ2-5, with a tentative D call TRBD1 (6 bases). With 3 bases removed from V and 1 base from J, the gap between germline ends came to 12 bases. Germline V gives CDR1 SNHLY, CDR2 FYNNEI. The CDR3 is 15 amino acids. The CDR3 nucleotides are TGTGCCAGCAGTGAGTATGGACAGAGCCAAGAGACCCAGTACTTC. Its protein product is CASSEYGQSQETQYF.

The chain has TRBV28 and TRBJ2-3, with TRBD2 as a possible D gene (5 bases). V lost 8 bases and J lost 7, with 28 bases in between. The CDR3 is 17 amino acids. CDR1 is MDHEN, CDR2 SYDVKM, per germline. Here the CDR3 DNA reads TGTGCCAGCGGGCCAGATGCGTTAAACTGGTTCGGGAATACGCAGTATTTT. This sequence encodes CASGPDALNWFGNTQYF.

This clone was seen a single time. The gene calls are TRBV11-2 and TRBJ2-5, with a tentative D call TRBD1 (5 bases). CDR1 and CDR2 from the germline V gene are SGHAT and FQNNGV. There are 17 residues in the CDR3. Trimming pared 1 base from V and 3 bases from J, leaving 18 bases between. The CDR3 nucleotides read TGTGCCAGCAGCTTAGGCCGACGTGCAGGGCCCGAAGAGACCCAGTACTTC. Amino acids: CASSLGRRAGPEETQYF.

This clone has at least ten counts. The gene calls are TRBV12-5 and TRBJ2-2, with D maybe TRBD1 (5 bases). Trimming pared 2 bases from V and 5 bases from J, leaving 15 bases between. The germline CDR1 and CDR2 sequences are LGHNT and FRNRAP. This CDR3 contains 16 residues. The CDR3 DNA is TGTGCTAGTGGTTTGCTAATGCCGCAGGGAACCGGGGAGCTGTTTTTT. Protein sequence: CASGLLMPQGTGELFF.

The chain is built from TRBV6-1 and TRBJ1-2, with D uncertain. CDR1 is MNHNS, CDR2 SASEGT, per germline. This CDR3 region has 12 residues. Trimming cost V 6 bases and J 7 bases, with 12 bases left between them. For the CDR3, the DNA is TGTGCCAGCAGCGAATCGTGGATTGGCTACACCTTC. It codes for CASSESWIGYTF.

CDR3 amino acids: CASSQEVGTALNTEAFF. In DNA, the CDR3 is TGCGCCAGCAGCCAAGAGGTCGGGACAGCCTTGAACACTGAAGCTTTCTTT. The chain has TRBV4-3 and TRBJ1-1; 7 positions match TRBD1. Germline trimming cut 0 bases from V and 0 bases from J; bases unmatched to any gene: 7. CDR3 length: 17 residues. Germline-derived CDR1 and CDR2 are LGHNA and YSLEER.

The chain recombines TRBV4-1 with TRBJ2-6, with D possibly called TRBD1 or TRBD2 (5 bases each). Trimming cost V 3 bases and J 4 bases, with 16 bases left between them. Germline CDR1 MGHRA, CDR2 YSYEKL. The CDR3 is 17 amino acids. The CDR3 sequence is CASSQPQRGSGANVLTF. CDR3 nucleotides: TGCGCCAGCAGCCAGCCTCAGAGGGGATCGGGGGCCAACGTCCTGACTTTC.

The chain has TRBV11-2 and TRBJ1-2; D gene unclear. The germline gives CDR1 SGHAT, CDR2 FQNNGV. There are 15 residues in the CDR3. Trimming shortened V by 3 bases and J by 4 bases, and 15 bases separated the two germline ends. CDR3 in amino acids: CASSFGRMDLYGYTF. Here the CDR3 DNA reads TGTGCCAGCAGCTTTGGTCGGATGGACCTCTATGGCTACACCTTC. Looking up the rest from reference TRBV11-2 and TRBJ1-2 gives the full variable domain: EAGVAQSPRYKIIEKRQSVAFWCNPISGHATLYWYQQILGQGPKLLIQFQNNGVVDDSQLPKDRFSAERLKGVDSTLKIQPAKLEDSAVYLCASSFGRMDLYGYTFGSGTRLTVV.

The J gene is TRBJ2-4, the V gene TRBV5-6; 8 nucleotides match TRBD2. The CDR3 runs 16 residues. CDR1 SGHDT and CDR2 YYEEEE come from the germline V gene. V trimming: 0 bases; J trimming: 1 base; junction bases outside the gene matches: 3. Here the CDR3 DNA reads TGTGCCAGCAGCTTGGTACGGGAGGGTGCCAAAAACATTCAGTACTTC. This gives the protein CASSLVREGAKNIQYF.

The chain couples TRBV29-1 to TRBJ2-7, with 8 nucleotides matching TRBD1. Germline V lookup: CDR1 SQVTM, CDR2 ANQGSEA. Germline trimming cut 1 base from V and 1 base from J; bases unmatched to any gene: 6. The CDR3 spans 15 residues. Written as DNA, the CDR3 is TGCAGCGTTGAAGCACCCGGGACAGGTTCCTACGAGCAGTACTTC. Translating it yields CSVEAPGTGSYEQYF.